The present T cell receptor beta chain was sequenced within a study of graft-versus-host responses after intestinal transplantation. As for the study in general: In this cohort, recipients had multivisceral, liver-intestinal, or isolated intestinal transplants. Tacrolimus and steroids were given for two to four years to all recipients after anti-thymocyte globulin induction. Study observations and caveats: Early post-transplant HvG declines tracked with peak circulating GvH clone levels. GvH clones turned up in recipient marrow; some had shown up first in ileum or blood.

This clone came up a few times. Its specificity is not known. Per germline, CDR1 LGHNA and CDR2 YSLEER. The V end was cut by 1 base, the J end by 5 bases, with 12 bases between. The CDR3 is 14 amino acids. TCRdb's table, derived via immunoSEQ multiplex PCR, lists solely in-frame clones and lacks some. The table lists around 100,000 clones, roughly 91% of them singletons. The source was unstimulated CD4+ T cells sorted from spleen or lymph node cells, collected before transplant. V gene TRBV4-3 combines with J gene TRBJ2-7, with unresolved D. This TCR derives from a human donor who was the organ donor for an intestinal transplant. CDR3 nucleotides: TGCGCCAGCAGCCAAGTATTTCAGGTCAACGAGCAGTACTTC. Its protein is CASSQVFQVNEQYF.